What follows are 10 T cell receptor beta chains derived from one specimen sequenced in a study of blood T cell repertoires in COVID-19. The data were produced by immunoSEQ multiplex PCR, yet TCRdb's version contains in-frame clones alone and is incomplete. Of over 200,000 clones listed, 75% to 85% are singletons. Sequenced material: peripheral blood. The receptors derive from a woman in her 30s with COVID-19, enrolled during active disease.

The chain couples TRBV10-2 to TRBJ1-1; tentative D call: TRBD1 (5 bases). CDR3 length equals 13 residues. V was clipped by 4 bases and J by 0 bases, with 6 bases between them. Germline CDR1 reads WSHSY; CDR2 reads SAAADI. The CDR3 nucleotides read TGCGCCAGCAGTGTACAGGTGAACACTGAAGCTTTCTTT. Translated: CASSVQVNTEAFF.

This clone was recorded a few times. V and J are TRBV10-3 and TRBJ2-7; 8 bases match TRBD1. Germline trimming cut 2 bases from V and 2 bases from J; bases unmatched to any gene: 5. Germline V gives CDR1 ENHRY, CDR2 SYGVKD. The CDR3 covers 15 residues. CDR3 amino acids: CAISEEGRGPYEQYF. The CDR3 region has the DNA TGTGCCATCAGTGAGGAGGGCAGGGGGCCCTACGAGCAGTACTTC.

This chain connects TRBV6-5 to TRBJ2-7; the match to TRBD2 covers 9 bases. The germline V gene has CDR1 MNHEY and CDR2 SVGAGI. V shed 6 bases and J 3 bases; nucleotides not matched to a gene: 9. CDR3 length: 15 amino acids. The CDR3 region is CASSDSGSGVYEQYF. The CDR3, as DNA: TGTGCCAGCAGCGATAGCGGGAGTGGAGTCTACGAGCAGTACTTC.

CDR3 sequence: CASSLGQGVSDTQYF. CDR3 DNA sequence: TGTGCCAGCAGCCTCGGACAGGGGGTATCAGATACGCAGTATTTT. The genes are TRBV11-3 and TRBJ2-3; TRBD1 agrees at 10 bases. The ends lost 5 bases at V and 4 bases at J; junction bases unmatched: 6. The germline CDR1 and CDR2 sequences are SGHNT and YENEEA. The CDR3 extends over 15 amino acids.

This clone came up a few times. The chain is built from TRBV18 and TRBJ2-1, with 13 nucleotides matching TRBD2. Germline V lookup: CDR1 KGHSH, CDR2 LQKENI. The CDR3 consists of 15 residues. With 3 bases clipped from V and 8 bases from J, the junction kept 4 bases outside the gene matches. Here the CDR3 DNA reads TGTGCCAGCTCACCGGGACTAGCGGGACCCGATGAGCAGTTCTTC. The encoded protein is CASSPGLAGPDEQFF.

This clone was seen a handful of times. The chain joins TRBV19 to TRBJ1-5; a weak D match, TRBD1 (6 bases). There are 15 residues in the CDR3. CDR1 is LNHDA and CDR2 is SQIVND in the germline V gene (reference sequence). The V end was cut by 2 bases, the J end by 6 bases, with 14 bases between. In nucleotides, the CDR3 is TGTGCCAGTAGTATAACTGCACAGGGAATTCAGCCCCAGCATTTT. The encoded protein is CASSITAQGIQPQHF.

The rearrangement joins TRBV7-9 to TRBJ2-1; the match to TRBD2 covers 10 bases. The trim removed 4 bases at V and 0 bases at J, leaving 12 bases unmatched. The germline V gene encodes CDR1 SEHNR and CDR2 FQNEAQ (reference sequence). The CDR3 contains 19 residues. Written as DNA, the CDR3 is TGTGCCAGCAGCTCGACCCTAGCGGGGGTCCTGAGCTCCTACAATGAGCAGTTCTTC. It yields the protein CASSSTLAGVLSSYNEQFF.

In its sample, this clone was seen a few times. The chain couples TRBV24-1 to TRBJ1-2; weak D call: TRBD1 (5 bases). The CDR3 is 14 amino acids. In germline, CDR1 is KGHDR, CDR2 SFDVKD. V was cut by 2 bases and J by 3 bases, with 9 bases left in between. CDR3 DNA sequence: TGTGCCACCAGTGATTACGGCAGGGACTATGGCTACACCTTC. Its translation: CATSDYGRDYGYTF.

V is TRBV5-6 and J is TRBJ2-3; possibly TRBD2 for D (5 bases). Trimming removed 5 bases at V and 4 bases at J, with 11 bases between. The CDR3 extends over 13 amino acids. CDR1 is SGHDT and CDR2 is YYEEEE in the germline V gene. CDR3 in amino acids: CASRGGVADTQYF. The CDR3, as DNA: TGTGCCAGCAGAGGAGGCGTCGCAGATACGCAGTATTTT.

The V gene is TRBV28, the J gene TRBJ2-7, with a weak D call TRBD2 (5 bases). Trimming removed 6 bases from V and 2 bases from J, with 14 bases in between. CDR1 MDHEN and CDR2 SYDVKM come from the germline V gene. The CDR3 contains 14 residues. CDR3 region: CASSQAGSTYEQYF. The DNA of the CDR3 is TGTGCCAGCAGCCAGGCGGGCAGTACCTACGAGCAGTACTTC.